This T cell receptor (beta chain) came from a study of blood T cell repertoires in COVID-19. Study-wide background: The origin of the acute and convalescent COVID-19 samples was the United States, Italy and Spain.

As processed by the authors: Estimated nucleated cell counts came from reference gene primer amplification. Sequenced by immunoSEQ multiplex PCR; TCRdb stores in-frame clones only, minus some. The DNA was the basis for D and trimming; V, J and clone size are from that table. The profile shows hundreds of thousands of clones, roughly 88% of them singletons. This clone was counted only a few times. This CDR3 is 15 amino acids long. The germline CDR1 and CDR2 sequences are KGHSH and LQKENI. Trimming took 1 base from V and 9 from J, leaving 13 bases between them. Patients in Seattle were enrolled during active infection, then followed longitudinally.

This chain links TRBV18 with TRBJ1-6; unclear D gene. The clonotype was recovered from a woman in her forties or fifties with COVID-19, enrolled during active disease. The sample comprised peripheral blood. The DNA for the CDR3 is TGTGCCAGCTCACCACAGGAGGGTTGGGGTTCACCCCTCCACTTT. Residues: CASSPQEGWGSPLHF.